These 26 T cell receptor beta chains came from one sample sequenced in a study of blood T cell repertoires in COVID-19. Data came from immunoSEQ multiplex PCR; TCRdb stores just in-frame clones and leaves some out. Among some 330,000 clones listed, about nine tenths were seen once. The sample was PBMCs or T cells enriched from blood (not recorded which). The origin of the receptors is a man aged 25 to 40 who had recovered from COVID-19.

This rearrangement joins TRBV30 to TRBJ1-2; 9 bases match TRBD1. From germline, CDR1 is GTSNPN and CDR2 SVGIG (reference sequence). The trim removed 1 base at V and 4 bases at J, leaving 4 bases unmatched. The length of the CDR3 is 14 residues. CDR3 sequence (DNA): TGTGCCTGGAGTGGGACAGGGGCTAGCTATGGCTACACCTTC. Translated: CAWSGTGASYGYTF.

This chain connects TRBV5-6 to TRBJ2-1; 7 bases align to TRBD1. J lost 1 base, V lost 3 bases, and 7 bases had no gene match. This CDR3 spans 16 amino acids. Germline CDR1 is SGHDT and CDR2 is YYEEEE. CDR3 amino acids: CASSWETGYSYNEQFF. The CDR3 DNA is TGTGCCAGCAGCTGGGAGACAGGGTATTCCTACAATGAGCAGTTCTTC.

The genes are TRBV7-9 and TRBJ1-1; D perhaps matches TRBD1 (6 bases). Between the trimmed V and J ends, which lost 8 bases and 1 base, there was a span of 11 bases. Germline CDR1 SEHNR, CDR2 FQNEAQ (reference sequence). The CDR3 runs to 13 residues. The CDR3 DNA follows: TGTGCCAGCGGCACAGGGACGAACACTGAAGCTTTCTTT. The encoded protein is CASGTGTNTEAFF.

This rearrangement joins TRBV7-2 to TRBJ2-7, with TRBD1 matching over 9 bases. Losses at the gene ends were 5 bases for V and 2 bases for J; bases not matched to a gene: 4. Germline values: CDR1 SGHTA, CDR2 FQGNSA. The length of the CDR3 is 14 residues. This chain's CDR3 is CASSLRDRAYEQYF. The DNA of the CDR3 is TGTGCCAGCAGCCTCCGGGACAGGGCCTACGAGCAGTACTTC.

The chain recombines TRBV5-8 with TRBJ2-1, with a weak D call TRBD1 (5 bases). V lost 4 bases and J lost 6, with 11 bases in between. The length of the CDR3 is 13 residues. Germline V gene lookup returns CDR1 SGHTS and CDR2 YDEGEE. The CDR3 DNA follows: TGTGCCAGCAGCGATGGACACAGCAATGAGCAGTTCTTC. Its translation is CASSDGHSNEQFF.

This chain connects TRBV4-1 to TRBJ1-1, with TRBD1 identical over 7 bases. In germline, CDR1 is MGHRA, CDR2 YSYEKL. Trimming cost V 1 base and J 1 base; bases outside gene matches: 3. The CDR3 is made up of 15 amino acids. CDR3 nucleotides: TGCGCCAGCAGCCAAGTGGGACAGACGAACACTGAAGCTTTCTTT. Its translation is CASSQVGQTNTEAFF.

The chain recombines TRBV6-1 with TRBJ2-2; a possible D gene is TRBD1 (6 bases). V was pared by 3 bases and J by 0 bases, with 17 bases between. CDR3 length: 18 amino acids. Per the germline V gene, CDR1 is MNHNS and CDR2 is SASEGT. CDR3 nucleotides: TGTGCCAGCAGTGATCCCCTCGGCAGGGGAGCGAACACCGGGGAGCTGTTTTTT. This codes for CASSDPLGRGANTGELFF.

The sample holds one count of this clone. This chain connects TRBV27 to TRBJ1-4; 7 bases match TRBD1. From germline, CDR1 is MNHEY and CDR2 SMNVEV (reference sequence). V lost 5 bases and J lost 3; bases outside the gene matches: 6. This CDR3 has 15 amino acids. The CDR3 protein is CASSDAGTANEKLFF. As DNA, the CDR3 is TGTGCCAGCAGTGACGCCGGGACAGCTAATGAAAAACTGTTTTTT.

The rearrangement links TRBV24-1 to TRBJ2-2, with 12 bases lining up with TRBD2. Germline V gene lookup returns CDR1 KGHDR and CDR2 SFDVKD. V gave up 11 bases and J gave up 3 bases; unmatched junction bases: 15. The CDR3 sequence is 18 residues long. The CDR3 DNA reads TGTGCCATCGGTACACTAGCGGGAGGTGTTTCGGACACCGGGGAGCTGTTTTTT. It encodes CAIGTLAGGVSDTGELFF.

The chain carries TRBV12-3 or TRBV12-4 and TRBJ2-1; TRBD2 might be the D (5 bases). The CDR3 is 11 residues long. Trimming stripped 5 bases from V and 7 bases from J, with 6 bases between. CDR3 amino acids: CASSTGNEQFF. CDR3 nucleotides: TGTGCCAGCAGTACGGGGAATGAGCAGTTCTTC.

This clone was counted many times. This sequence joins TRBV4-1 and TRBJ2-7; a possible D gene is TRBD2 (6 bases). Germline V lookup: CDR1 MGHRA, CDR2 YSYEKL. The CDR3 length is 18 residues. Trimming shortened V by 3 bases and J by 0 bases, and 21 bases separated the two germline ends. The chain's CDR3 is CASSHGRIGGRSSYEQYF. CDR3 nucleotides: TGCGCCAGCAGCCATGGCCGAATCGGGGGAAGGAGCTCCTACGAGCAGTACTTC.

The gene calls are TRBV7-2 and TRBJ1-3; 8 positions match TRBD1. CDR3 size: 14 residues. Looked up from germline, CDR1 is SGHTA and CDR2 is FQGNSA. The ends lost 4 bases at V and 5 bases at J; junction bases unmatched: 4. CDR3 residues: CASSSGTGRNTIYF. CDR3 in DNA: TGTGCCAGCAGCTCTGGGACAGGCAGAAACACCATATATTTT. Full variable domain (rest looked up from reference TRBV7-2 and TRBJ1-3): GAGVSQSPSNKVTEKGKDVELRCDPISGHTALYWYRQSLGQGLEFLIYFQGNSAPDKSGLPSDRFSAERTGGSVSTLTIQRTQQEDSAVYLCASSSGTGRNTIYFGEGSWLTVV.

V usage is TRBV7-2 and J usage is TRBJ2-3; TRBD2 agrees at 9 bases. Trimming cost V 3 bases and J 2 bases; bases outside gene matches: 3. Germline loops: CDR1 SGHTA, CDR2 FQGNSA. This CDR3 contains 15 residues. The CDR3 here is CASSLTSGYTDTQYF. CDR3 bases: TGTGCCAGCAGCTTGACTAGCGGTTACACAGATACGCAGTATTTT.

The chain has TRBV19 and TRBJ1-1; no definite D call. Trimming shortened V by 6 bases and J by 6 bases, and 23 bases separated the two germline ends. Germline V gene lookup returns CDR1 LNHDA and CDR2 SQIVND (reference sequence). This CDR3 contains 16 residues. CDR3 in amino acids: CASSTERVPGGPEAFF. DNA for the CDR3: TGTGCCAGTAGCACAGAACGGGTACCTGGAGGCCCTGAAGCTTTCTTT. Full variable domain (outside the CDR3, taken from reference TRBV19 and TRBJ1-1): DGGITQSPKYLFRKEGQNVTLSCEQNLNHDAMYWYRQDPGQGLRLIYYSQIVNDFQKGDIAEGYSVSREKKESFPLTVTSAQKNPTAFYLCASSTERVPGGPEAFFGQGTRLTVV.

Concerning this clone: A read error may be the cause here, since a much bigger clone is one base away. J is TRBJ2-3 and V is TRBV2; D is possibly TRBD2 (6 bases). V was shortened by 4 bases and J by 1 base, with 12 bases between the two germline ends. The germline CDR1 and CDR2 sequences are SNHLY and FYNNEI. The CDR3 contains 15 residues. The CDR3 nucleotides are TGTGCCAGCAGTGTTGGCGGGGAGGGCACAGATACGCAGTATTTT. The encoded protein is CASSVGGEGTDTQYF.

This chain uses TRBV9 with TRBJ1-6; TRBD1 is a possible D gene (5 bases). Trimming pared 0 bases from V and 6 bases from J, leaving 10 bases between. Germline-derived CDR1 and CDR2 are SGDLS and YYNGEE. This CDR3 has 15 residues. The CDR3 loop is CASSVEGDGNSPLHF. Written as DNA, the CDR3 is TGTGCCAGCAGCGTAGAAGGGGATGGTAATTCACCCCTCCACTTT.

The CDR3 DNA follows: TGTGCCAGCAGTGAAAGAGGTGGGACAGGGGTCGAAAAACTGTTTTTT. This encodes CASSERGGTGVEKLFF. J is TRBJ1-4 and V is TRBV6-1; 10 positions match TRBD1. The germline gives CDR1 MNHNS, CDR2 SASEGT. V shed 2 bases, J shed 8 bases, and the junction held 8 bases outside the gene matches. The CDR3 loop spans 16 amino acids.

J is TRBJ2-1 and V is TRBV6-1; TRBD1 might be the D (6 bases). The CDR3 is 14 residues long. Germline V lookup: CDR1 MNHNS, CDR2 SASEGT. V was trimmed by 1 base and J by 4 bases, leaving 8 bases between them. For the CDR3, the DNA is TGTGCCAGCAGTGAAGACAGGGCATACAATGAGCAGTTCTTC. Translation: CASSEDRAYNEQFF.

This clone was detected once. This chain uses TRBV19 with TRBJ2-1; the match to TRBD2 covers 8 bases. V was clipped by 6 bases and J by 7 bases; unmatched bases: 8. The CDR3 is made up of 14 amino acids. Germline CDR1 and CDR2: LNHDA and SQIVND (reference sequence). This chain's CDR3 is CASSRAGARNEQFF. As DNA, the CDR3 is TGTGCCAGTAGCAGAGCGGGAGCTAGGAATGAGCAGTTCTTC.

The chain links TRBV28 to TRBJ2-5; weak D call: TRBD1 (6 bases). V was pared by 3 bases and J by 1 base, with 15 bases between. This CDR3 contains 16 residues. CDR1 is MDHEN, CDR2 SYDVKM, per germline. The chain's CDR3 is CASSFNTRGPQETQYF. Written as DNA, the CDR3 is TGTGCCAGCAGTTTCAACACCAGGGGACCCCAAGAGACCCAGTACTTC. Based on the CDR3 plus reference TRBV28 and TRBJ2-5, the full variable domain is DVKVTQSSRYLVKRTGEKVFLECVQDMDHENMFWYRQDPGLGLRLIYFSYDVKMKEKGDIPEGYSVSREKKERFSLILESASTNQTSMYLCASSFNTRGPQETQYFGPGTRLLVL.

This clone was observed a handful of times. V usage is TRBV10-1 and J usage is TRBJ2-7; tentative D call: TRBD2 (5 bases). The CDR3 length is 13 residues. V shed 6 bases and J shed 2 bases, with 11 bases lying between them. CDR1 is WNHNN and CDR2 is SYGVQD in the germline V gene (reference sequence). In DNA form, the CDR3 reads TGCGCCAGCAGCCCCGGAGGAGCCTACGAGCAGTACTTC. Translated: CASSPGGAYEQYF.

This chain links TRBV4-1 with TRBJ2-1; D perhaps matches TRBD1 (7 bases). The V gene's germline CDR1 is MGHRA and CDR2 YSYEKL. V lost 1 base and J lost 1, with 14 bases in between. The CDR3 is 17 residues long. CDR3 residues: CASSQGDQGGSYNEQFF. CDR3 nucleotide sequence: TGCGCCAGCAGCCAAGGCGATCAGGGGGGTTCCTACAATGAGCAGTTCTTC.

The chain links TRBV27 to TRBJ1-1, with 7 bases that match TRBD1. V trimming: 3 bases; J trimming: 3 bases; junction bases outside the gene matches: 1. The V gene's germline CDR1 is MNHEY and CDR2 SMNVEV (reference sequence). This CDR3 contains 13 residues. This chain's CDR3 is CASSFDRDTEAFF. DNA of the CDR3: TGTGCCAGCAGTTTCGACAGGGACACTGAAGCTTTCTTT.

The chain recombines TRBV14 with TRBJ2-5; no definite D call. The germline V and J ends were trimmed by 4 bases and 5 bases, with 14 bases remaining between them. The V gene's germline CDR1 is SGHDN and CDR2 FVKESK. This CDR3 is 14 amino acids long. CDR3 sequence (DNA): TGTGCCAGCAGCCCAACTGATATGATGGAGACCCAGTACTTC. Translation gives CASSPTDMMETQYF.

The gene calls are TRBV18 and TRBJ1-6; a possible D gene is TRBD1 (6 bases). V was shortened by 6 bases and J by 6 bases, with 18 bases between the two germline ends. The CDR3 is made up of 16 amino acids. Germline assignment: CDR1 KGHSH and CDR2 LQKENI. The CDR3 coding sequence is TGTGCCAGCTCCACCGACAGGACCGGTATTAATTCACCCCTCCACTTT. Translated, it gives CASSTDRTGINSPLHF.

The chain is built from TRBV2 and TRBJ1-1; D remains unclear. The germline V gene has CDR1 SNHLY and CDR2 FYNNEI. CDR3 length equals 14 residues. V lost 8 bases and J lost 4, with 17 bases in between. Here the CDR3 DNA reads TGTGCCAGCGTTGGTGAGCGCTTTGGCACTGAAGCTTTCTTT. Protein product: CASVGERFGTEAFF.